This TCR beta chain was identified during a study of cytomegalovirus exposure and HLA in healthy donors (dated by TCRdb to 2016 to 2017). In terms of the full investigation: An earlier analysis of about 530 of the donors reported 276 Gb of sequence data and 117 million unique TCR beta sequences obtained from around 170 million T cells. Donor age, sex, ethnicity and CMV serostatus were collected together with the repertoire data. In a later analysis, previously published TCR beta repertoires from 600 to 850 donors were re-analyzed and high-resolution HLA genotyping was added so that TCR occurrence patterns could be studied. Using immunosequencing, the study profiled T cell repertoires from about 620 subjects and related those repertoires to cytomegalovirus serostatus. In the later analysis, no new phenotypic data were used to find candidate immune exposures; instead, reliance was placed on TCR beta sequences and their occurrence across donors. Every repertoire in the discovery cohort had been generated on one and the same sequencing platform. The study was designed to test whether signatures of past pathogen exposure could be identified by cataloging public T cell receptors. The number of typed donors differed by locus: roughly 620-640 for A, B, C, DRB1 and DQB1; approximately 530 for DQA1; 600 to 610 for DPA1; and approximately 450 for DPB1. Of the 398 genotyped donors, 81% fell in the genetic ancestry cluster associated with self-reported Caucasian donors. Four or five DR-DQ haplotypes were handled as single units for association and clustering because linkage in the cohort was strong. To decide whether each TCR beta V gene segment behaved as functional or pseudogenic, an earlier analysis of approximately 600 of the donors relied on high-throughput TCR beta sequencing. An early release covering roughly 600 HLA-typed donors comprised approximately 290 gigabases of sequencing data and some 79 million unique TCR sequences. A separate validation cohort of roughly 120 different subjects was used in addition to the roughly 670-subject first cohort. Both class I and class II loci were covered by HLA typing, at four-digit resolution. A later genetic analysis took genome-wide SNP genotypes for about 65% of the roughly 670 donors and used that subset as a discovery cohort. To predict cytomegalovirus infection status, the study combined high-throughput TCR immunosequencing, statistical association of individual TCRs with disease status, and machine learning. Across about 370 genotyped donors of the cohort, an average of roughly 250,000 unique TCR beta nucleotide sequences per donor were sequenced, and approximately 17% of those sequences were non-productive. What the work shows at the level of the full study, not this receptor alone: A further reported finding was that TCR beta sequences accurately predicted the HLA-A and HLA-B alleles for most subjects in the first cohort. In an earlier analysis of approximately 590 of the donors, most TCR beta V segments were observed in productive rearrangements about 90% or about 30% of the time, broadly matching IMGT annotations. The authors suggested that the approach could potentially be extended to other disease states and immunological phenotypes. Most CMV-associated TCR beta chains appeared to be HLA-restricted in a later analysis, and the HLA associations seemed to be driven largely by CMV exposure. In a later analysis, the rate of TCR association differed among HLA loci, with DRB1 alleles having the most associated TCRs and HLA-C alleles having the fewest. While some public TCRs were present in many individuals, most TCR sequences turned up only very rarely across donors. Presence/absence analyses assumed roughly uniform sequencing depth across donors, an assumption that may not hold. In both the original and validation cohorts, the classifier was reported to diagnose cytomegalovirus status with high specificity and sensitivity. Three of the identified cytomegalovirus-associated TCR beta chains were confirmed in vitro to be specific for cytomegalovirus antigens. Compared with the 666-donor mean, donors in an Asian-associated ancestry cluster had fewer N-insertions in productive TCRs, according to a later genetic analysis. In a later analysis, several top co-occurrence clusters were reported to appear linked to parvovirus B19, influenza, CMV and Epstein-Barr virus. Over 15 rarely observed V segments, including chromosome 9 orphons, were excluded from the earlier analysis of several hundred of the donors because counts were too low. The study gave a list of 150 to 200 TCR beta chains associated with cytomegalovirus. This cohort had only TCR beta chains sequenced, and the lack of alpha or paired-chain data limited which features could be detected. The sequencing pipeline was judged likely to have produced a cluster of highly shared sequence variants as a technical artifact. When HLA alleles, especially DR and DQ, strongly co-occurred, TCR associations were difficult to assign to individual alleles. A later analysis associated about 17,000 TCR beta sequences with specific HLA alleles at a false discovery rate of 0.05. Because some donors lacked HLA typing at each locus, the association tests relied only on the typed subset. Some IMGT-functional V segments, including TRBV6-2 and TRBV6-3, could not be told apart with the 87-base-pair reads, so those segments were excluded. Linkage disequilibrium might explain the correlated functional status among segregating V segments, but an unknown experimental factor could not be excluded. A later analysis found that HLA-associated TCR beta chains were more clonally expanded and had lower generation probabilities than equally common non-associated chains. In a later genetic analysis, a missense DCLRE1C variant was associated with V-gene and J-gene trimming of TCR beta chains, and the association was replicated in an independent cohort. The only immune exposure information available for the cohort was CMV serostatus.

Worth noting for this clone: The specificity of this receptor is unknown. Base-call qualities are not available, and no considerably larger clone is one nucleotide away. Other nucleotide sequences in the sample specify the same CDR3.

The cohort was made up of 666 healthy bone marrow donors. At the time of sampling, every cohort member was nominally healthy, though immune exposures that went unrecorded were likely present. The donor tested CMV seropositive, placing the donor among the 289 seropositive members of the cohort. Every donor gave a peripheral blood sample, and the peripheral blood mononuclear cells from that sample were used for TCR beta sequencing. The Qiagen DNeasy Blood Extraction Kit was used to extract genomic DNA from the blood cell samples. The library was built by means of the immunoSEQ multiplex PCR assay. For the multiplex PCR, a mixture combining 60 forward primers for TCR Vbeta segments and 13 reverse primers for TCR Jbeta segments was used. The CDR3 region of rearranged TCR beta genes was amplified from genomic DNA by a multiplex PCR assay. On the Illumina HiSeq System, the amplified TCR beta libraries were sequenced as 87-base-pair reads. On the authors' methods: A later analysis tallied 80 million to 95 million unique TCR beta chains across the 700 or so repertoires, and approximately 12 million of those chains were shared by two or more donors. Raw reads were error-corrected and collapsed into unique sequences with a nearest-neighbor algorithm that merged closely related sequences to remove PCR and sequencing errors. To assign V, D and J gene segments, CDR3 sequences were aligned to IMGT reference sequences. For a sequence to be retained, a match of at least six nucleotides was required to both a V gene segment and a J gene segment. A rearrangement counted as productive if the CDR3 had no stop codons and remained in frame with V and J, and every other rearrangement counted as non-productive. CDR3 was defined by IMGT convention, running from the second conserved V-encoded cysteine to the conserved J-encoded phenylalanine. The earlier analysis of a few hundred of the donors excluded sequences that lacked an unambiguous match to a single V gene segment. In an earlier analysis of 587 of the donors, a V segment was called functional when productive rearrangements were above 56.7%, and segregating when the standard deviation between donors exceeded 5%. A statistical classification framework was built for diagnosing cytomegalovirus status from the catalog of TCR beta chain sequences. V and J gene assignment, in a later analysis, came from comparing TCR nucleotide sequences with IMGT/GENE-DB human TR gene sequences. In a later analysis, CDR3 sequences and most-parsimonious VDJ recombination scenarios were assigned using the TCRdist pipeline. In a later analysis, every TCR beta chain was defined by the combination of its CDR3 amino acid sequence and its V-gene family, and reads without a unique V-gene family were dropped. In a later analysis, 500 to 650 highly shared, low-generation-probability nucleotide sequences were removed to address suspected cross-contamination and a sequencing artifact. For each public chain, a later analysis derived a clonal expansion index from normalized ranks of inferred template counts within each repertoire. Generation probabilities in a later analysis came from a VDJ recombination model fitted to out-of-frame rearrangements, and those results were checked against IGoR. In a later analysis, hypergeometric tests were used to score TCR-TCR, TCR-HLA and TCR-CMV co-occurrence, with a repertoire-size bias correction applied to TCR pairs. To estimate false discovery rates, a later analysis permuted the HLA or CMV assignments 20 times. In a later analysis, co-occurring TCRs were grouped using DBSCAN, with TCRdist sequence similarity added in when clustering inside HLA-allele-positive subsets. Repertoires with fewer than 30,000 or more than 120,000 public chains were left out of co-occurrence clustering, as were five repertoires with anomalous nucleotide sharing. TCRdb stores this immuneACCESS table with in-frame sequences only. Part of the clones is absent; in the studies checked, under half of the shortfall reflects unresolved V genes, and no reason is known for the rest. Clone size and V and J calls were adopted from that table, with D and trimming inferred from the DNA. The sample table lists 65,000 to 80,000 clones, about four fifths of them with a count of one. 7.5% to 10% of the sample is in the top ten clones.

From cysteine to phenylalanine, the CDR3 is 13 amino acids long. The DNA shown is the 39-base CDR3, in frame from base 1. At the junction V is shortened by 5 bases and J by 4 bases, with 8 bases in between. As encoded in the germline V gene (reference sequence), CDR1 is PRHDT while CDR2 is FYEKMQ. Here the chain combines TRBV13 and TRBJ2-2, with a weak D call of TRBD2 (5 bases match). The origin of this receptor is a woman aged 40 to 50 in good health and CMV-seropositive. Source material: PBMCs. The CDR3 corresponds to CASSPGSTGELFF. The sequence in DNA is TGTGCCAGCAGCCCTGGGAGCACCGGGGAGCTGTTTTTT. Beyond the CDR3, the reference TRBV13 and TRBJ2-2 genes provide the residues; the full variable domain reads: AAGVIQSPRHLIKEKRETATLKCYPIPRHDTVYWYQQGPGQDPQFLISFYEKMQSDKGSIPDRFSAQQFSDYHSELNMSSLELGDSALYFCASSPGSTGELFFGEGSRLTVL.